This TCR beta chain was recorded in a study of blood T cell repertoires in COVID-19. Study-level background: T cells, B-cell-depleted T cells, or PBMCs provided the cDNA or gDNA that served as material.

Original processing notes: The authors estimated nucleated cell counts from reference gene primer amplification. TCRdb's table, derived via immunoSEQ multiplex PCR, lists solely in-frame clones and lacks some. V and J calls plus clone size are reproduced from that table; the DNA served to infer D and trimming. Of roughly 100,000 clones detected, 87% appear once; the ten largest clones hold more than 5%. Germline assignment: CDR1 LNHDA and CDR2 SQIVND (reference sequence). The CDR3 is made up of 13 amino acids. V was shortened by 5 bases and J by 1 base, with 8 bases between the two germline ends. V and J are TRBV19 and TRBJ1-2, with a weak D call TRBD1 (5 bases). Sequences were obtained from peripheral blood. This clonotype was obtained from a woman aged 50 to 65 with COVID-19, enrolled during active disease. For the CDR3, the DNA is TGTGCCAGTAGTTCAGGGTTTAACTATGGCTACACCTTC. Its protein product is CASSSGFNYGYTF.